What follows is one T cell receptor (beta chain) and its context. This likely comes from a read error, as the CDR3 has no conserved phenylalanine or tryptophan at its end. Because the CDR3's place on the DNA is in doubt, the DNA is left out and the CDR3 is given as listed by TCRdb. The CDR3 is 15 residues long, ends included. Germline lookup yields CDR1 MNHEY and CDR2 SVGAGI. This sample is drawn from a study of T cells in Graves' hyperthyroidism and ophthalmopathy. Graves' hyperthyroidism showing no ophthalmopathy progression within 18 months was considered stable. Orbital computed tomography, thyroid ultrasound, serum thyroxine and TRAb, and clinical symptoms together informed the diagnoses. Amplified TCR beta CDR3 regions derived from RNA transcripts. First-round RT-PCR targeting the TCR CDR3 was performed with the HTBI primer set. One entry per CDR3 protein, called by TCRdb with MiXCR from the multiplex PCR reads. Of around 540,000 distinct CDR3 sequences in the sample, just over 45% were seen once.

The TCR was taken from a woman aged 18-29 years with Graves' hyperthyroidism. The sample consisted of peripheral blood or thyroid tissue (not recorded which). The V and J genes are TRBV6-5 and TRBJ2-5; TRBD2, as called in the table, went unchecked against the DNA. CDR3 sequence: CASSSGGDYGYTFGS.